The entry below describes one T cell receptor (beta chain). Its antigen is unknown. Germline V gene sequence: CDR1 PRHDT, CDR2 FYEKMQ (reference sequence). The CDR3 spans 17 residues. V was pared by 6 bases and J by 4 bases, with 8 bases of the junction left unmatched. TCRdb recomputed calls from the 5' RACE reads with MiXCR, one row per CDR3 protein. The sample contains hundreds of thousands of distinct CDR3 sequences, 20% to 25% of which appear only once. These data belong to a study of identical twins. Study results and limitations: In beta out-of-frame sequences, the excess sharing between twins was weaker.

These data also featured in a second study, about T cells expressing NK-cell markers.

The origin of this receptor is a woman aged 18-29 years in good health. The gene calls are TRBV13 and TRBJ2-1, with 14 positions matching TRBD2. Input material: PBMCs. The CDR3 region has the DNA TGTGCCAGCAGGCCCCGACTAGCGGGGGGGACTTACAATGAGCAGTTCTTC. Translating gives CASRPRLAGGTYNEQFF.